One and the same sample provided the 22 T cell receptor beta chains below, sequenced in a study of tumor and adjacent non-tumor tissue in lung cancer. No cell sorting was done before RNA was extracted from the tissue. The library came from three nested PCR rounds adapted from ARM-PCR protocols. TCRdb passed the multiplex PCR reads through MiXCR, listing each CDR3 protein once. The sample has about 85,000 distinct CDR3 sequences, 61% seen once. Sequencing was performed on lung tumor tissue. These receptors originate from a man in his 70s with non-small cell lung cancer.

About this clonotype: Germline is not matched at one junction end, which may reflect a read error. The chain links TRBV11-2 to TRBJ1-4; D ambiguous. This CDR3 has 15 residues. Germline V gene sequence: CDR1 SGHAT, CDR2 FQNNGV. The CDR3 here is CASSLDRYANEKLFF. The CDR3 DNA reads TGCGCCAGCAGCTTAGATCGATATGCTAATGAAAAACTGTTTTTT.

This clonotype was observed a single time. The final CDR3 position lacks the conserved phenylalanine or tryptophan, pointing to a likely read error. The V call is TRBV5-5, the J call TRBJ1-2; tentative D call: TRBD1 (6 bases). Germline CDR1 reads SGHKS; CDR2 reads YYEKEE (reference sequence). V was trimmed by 0 bases and J by 8 bases, leaving 17 bases between them. The length of the CDR3 is 15 residues. CDR3 nucleotide sequence: TGTGCCAGCAGCTTGGCCGGTGACAGGATAGGCGGCTACACCTTA. Translated: CASSLAGDRIGGYTL.

This clonotype was seen a few times. The CDR3: CASSILARYEQYF. Here the CDR3 DNA reads TGTGCCAGCAGTATCTTGGCCAGATACGAGCAGTACTTC. The J gene is TRBJ2-7, the V gene TRBV6-1, with D unclear. V gave up 5 bases and J gave up 4 bases, with 12 bases separating them. Germline CDR1 is MNHNS and CDR2 is SASEGT. This CDR3 region has 13 residues.

This clonotype was counted between two and nine times. The CDR3 does not close with the conserved phenylalanine or tryptophan, likely indicating a read error. The genes are TRBV11-2 and TRBJ1-5; D is unresolved. Trimming pared 1 base from V and 5 bases from J, leaving 15 bases between. Germline lookup yields CDR1 SGHAT and CDR2 FQNNGV. CDR3 length: 16 amino acids. The CDR3 coding sequence is TGTGCCAGCAGCTTAGTGGGTGTCTATGGCGATCAGCCCCAGCATTCT. This gives the protein CASSLVGVYGDQPQHS.

About this clonotype: Possible read error: a much larger clone is one base away. This chain uses TRBV6-2 or TRBV6-3 with TRBJ2-3; TRBD2 aligns across 7 bases. This CDR3 spans 16 amino acids. V lost 6 bases to trimming and J lost 4 bases; unmatched junction nucleotides: 13. Germline V gene lookup returns CDR1 MNHEY and CDR2 SVGEGT. Written as DNA, the CDR3 is TGTGCCAGCAGACCCTTTGGGAGGGAAGGCGCAGATACGCAGTATTTT. It translates to CASRPFGREGADTQYF.

Comments on this clonotype: One end of the junction does not line up with germline, which may come from a read error. This chain connects TRBV11-2 to TRBJ2-2; the D gene is possibly TRBD2 (5 bases). Germline V gives CDR1 SGHAT, CDR2 FQNNGV. This CDR3 is 16 amino acids long. This CDR3 is CASSWSPLTNTGELLF. The DNA for the CDR3 is TGTGCCAGTAGCTGGAGCCCACTGACGAACACCGGGGAGCTGCTTTTT. The full variable domain, rest sourced from reference TRBV11-2 and TRBJ2-2, is EAGVAQSPRYKIIEKRQSVAFWCNPISGHATLYWYQQILGQGPKLLIQFQNNGVVDDSQLPKDRFSAERLKGVDSTLKIQPAKLEDSAVYLCASSWSPLTNTGELLFGEGSRLTVL.

To note about this clonotype: One end of the junction fails to match germline, which may point to a read error. This chain connects TRBV29-1 to TRBJ1-1; D is undetermined. The length of the CDR3 is 13 residues. Germline V gene data show CDR1 as SQVTM and CDR2 as ANQGSEA. The CDR3 DNA sequence: TGTAGCGGACGGGCCGGGTTGAACACTGAAGTTTTCTTT. It is translated as CSGRAGLNTEVFF.

As for this clonotype: The conserved phenylalanine or tryptophan is not found at the CDR3 terminus, so this likely reflects a read error. No DNA is shown, since the ends of the CDR3 on it are uncertain; the CDR3 is the one TCRdb lists. This chain joins TRBV11-2 and TRBJ2-3; whether TRBD2, the table's D call, matches the DNA was not checked. Per the germline V gene, CDR1 is SGHAT and CDR2 is FQNNGV. The CDR3 has 17 amino acids, counting both end residues. The CDR3 here is CASSSLGTSGSTDTQCL.

Points on this clonotype: A single base separates this from a much larger clone, so it may be a read error. This sequence joins TRBV20-1 and TRBJ2-7; D perhaps matches TRBD1 (6 bases). V lost 4 bases to trimming and J lost 5 bases, with 12 bases between them. The CDR3 runs to 12 residues. The germline CDR1 and CDR2 sequences are DFQATT and SNEGSKA (reference sequence). The CDR3 DNA reads TGCAGTGCTACCGTACAGGGCCACGAGCAGTACTTC. This codes for CSATVQGHEQYF.

About this clonotype: A single base separates this from a much larger clone, so it may be a read error. V gene TRBV5-1 combines with J gene TRBJ2-5, with D unclear. This CDR3 has 12 amino acids. Germline V lookup: CDR1 SGHRS, CDR2 YFSETQ. CDR3 DNA: TGCGCCAGCAGCTTGACAGCAGAGACCAAGTACTTC. Encoded protein: CASSLTAETKYF.

This clonotype was seen only a few times. A much larger clone is a single base away; this may be a read error. As DNA, the CDR3 is TGCGCCAGCAGCGCAGCCGGGACAGGGGCCTTGTACGAGCAGTACTTC. As protein: CASSAAGTGALYEQYF. V gene TRBV5-1 combines with J gene TRBJ2-7; 10 bases align to TRBD1. This CDR3 is 16 amino acids long. CDR1 is SGHRS and CDR2 is YFSETQ in the germline V gene. V dropped 4 bases and J dropped 4; count of bases not matched to a gene: 11.

The sample holds one count of this clonotype. The chain joins TRBV4-1 to TRBJ2-7, with D tentatively TRBD1 or TRBD2 (5 bases each). Trimming pared 6 bases from V and 2 bases from J, leaving 17 bases between. The CDR3 totals 15 residues. The germline gives CDR1 MGHRA, CDR2 YSYEKL. Here the CDR3 reads CASSQRDGEPYEQYF. CDR3 in DNA: TGCGCCAGCAGTCAAAGGGACGGGGAGCCCTACGAGCAGTACTTC.

With respect to this clonotype: Its ends do not fully match the called genes, so a read error is possible. The chain joins TRBV10-3 to TRBJ2-5, with TRBD2 matching 11 bases. Germline V lookup: CDR1 ENHRY, CDR2 SYGVKD. The CDR3 has 17 amino acids. CDR3 in amino acids: CVISNQVTSGGQETRYF. The CDR3 DNA is TGTGTCATCAGTAACCAAGTAACTAGCGGGGGCCAAGAGACCCGGTACTTC.

J is TRBJ2-5 and V is TRBV12-3 or TRBV12-4; no reliable D call. V lost 3 bases and J lost 4, with 9 bases in between. The CDR3 loop spans 13 amino acids. CDR3: CASSLHDGETQYF. CDR3 in DNA: TGTGCCAGCAGTTTGCATGACGGAGAGACCCAGTACTTC.

With respect to this clonotype: A much bigger clone sits one base away, suggesting this may be a read error. This chain uses TRBV7-9 with TRBJ1-5, with D possibly matching TRBD2 (7 bases). The J call is uncertain, as TRBJ2-3 better fits the DNA end. The CDR3 covers 19 residues. Per the germline V gene, CDR1 is SEHNR and CDR2 is FQNEAQ (reference sequence). The CDR3 sequence is CASSLASGPDGGRNQPQYF. As DNA, the CDR3 is TGTGCCAGCAGCTTAGCTAGCGGGCCGGATGGGGGGCGCAATCAGCCCCAGTATTTT.

The table lists this clonotype with a count of one. The CDR3 sequence is CASSSSARDTEAFF. The CDR3 region has the DNA TGTGCCAGCAGCTCTTCCGCTAGGGACACTGAAGCTTTCTTT. The chain recombines TRBV5-4 with TRBJ1-1; D is unresolved. The germline CDR1 and CDR2 sequences are SGHNT and YYREEE (reference sequence). V was cut by 3 bases and J by 3 bases, with 12 bases left in between. The CDR3 runs to 14 residues.

The gene calls are TRBV12-3 or TRBV12-4 and TRBJ1-4; possibly TRBD1 for D (6 bases). The CDR3 extends over 15 amino acids. V lost 8 bases, J lost 6 bases, and 19 bases lay in between. As DNA, the CDR3 is TGTGCCAGCGGTTCCCCGCGGGGGGCCGATGAAAAACTGTTTTTT. This sequence encodes CASGSPRGADEKLFF.

The chain has TRBV6-1 and TRBJ2-7; D is possibly TRBD1 (6 bases). V lost 10 bases and J lost 4, with 17 bases in between. Germline lookup yields CDR1 MNHNS and CDR2 SASEGT. The CDR3 is 13 residues long. The CDR3 sequence is CANRERTEYEQYF. The CDR3 DNA reads as TGTGCCAACAGAGAGAGGACAGAATACGAGCAGTACTTC.

A word on this clonotype: A much larger clone lies one base from this, so it may be a read error. The rearrangement links TRBV28 to TRBJ2-5, with D possibly being TRBD1 (5 bases). The V gene lost 6 bases and the J gene lost 7 bases, with 12 bases spanning the gap. CDR1 is MDHEN, CDR2 SYDVKM, per germline. The CDR3 spans 12 residues. The DNA for the CDR3 is TGTGCCAGCAGCTCAGGGTTACGGACCCAGTACTTC. Amino acid sequence: CASSSGLRTQYF.

Of note for this clonotype: One end of the junction fails to match germline, which may point to a read error. The genes are TRBV11-2 and TRBJ2-3; D is unclear. Germline values: CDR1 SGHAT, CDR2 FQNNGV. This CDR3 region has 15 residues. The chain's CDR3 is CASSLNIRAADTQNF. For the CDR3, the DNA is TGTGCCAGCAGCTTAAACATTCGGGCAGCAGATACGCAGAATTTC.

This chain connects TRBV6-5 to TRBJ1-4; D ambiguous. The CDR3 is 17 amino acids. The germline gives CDR1 MNHEY, CDR2 SVGAGI. The CDR3 loop is CTNSYGAADRSNEKLFF. The CDR3, as DNA: TGTACCAACAGTTACGGTGCTGCGGATAGGAGCAATGAAAAACTGTTTTTT.

This clonotype has a handful of counts. A much larger clone lies one base from this, so it may be a read error. This rearrangement joins TRBV29-1 to TRBJ2-2; 7 nucleotides match TRBD1. With 4 bases clipped from V and 4 bases from J, the junction kept 6 bases outside the gene matches. This CDR3 contains 14 residues. Germline V gene data show CDR1 as SQVTM and CDR2 as ANQGSEA. The CDR3 DNA follows: TGCAGCGTTGCATGGGACAGTATCACCGGGGAGCTGTTTTTT. Protein product: CSVAWDSITGELFF.